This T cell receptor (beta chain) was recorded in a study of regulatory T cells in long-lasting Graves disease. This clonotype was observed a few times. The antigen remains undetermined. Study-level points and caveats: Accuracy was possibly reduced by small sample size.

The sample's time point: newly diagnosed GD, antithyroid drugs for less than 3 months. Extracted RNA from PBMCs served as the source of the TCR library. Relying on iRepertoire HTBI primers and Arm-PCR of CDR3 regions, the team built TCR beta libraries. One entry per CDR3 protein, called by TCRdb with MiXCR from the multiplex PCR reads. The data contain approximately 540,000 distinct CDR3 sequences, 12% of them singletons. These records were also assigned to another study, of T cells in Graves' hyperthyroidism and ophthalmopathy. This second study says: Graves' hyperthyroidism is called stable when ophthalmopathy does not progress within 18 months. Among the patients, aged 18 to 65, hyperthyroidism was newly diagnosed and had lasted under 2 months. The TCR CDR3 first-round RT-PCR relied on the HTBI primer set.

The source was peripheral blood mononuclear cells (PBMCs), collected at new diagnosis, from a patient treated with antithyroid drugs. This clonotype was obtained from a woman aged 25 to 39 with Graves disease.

The CDR3 DNA is TGTGCCAGTAAGATTCAGGAGTTGAACACTGAAGCTTTCTTT. It is translated as CASKIQELNTEAFF. The chain is built from TRBV19 and TRBJ1-1; D is unclear. This CDR3 has 14 amino acids. V was trimmed by 7 bases and J by 0 bases, leaving 12 bases between them. In germline, CDR1 is LNHDA, CDR2 SQIVND (reference sequence).